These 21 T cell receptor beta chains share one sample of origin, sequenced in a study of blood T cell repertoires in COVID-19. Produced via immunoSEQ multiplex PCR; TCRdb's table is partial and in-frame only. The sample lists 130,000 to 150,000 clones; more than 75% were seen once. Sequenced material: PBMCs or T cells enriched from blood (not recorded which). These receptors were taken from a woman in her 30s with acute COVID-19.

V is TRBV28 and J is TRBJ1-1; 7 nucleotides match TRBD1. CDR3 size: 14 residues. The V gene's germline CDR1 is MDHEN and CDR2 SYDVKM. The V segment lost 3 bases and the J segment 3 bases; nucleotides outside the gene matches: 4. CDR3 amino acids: CASSLIGTDTEAFF. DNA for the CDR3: TGTGCCAGCAGTTTGATAGGGACAGACACTGAAGCTTTCTTT.

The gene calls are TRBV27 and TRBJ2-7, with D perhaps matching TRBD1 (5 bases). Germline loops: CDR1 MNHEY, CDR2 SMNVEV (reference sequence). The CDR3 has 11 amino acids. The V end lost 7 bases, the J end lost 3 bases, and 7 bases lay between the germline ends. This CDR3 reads CASTDSYEQYF. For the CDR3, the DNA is TGTGCCAGCACAGACAGCTACGAGCAGTACTTC.

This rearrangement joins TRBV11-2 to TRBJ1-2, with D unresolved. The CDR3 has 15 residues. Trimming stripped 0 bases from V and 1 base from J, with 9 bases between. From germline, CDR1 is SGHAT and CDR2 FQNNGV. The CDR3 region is CASSLDSGSNYGYTF. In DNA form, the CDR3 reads TGTGCCAGCAGCTTAGATAGCGGAAGTAACTATGGCTACACCTTC.

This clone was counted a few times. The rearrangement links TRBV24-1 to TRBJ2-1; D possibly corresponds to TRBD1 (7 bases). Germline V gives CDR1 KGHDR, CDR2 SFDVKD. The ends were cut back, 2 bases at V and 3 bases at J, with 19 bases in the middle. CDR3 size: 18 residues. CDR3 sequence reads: CATSDSRTGHGGYNEQFF. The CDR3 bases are TGTGCCACCAGTGATTCCCGGACAGGCCACGGGGGCTACAATGAGCAGTTCTTC.

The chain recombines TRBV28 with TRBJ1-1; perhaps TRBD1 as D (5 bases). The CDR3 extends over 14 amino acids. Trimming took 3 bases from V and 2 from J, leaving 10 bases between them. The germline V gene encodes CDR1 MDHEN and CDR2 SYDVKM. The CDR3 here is CASSFRGYNTEAFF. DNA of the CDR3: TGTGCCAGCAGTTTTAGGGGCTATAACACTGAAGCTTTCTTT. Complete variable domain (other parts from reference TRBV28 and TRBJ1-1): DVKVTQSSRYLVKRTGEKVFLECVQDMDHENMFWYRQDPGLGLRLIYFSYDVKMKEKGDIPEGYSVSREKKERFSLILESASTNQTSMYLCASSFRGYNTEAFFGQGTRLTVV.

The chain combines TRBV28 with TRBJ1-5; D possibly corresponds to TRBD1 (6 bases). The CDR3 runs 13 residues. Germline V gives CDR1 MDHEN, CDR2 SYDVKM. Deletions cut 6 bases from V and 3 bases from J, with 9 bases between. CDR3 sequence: CASSRGFNQPQHF. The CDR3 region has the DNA TGTGCCAGCAGCAGGGGCTTCAATCAGCCCCAGCATTTT. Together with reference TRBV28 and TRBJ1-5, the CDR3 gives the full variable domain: DVKVTQSSRYLVKRTGEKVFLECVQDMDHENMFWYRQDPGLGLRLIYFSYDVKMKEKGDIPEGYSVSREKKERFSLILESASTNQTSMYLCASSRGFNQPQHFGDGTRLSIL.

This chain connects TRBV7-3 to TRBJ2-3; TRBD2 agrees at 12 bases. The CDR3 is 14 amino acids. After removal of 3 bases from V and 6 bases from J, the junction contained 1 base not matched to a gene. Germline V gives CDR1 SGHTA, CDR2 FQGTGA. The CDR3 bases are TGTGCCAGCAGCTTGACTAGCGGGAGTGATACGCAGTATTTT. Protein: CASSLTSGSDTQYF. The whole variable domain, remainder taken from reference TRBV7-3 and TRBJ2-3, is GAGVSQTPSNKVTEKGKYVELRCDPISGHTALYWYRQSLGQGPEFLIYFQGTGAADDSGLPNDRFFAVRPEGSVSTLKIQRTERGDSAVYLCASSLTSGSDTQYFGPGTRLTVL.

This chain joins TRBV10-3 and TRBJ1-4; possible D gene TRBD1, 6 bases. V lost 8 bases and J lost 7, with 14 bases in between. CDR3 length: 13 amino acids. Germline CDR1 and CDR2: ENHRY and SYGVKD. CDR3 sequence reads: CAISPGVAEKLFF. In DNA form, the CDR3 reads TGTGCCATCTCTCCAGGGGTAGCTGAAAAACTGTTTTTT.

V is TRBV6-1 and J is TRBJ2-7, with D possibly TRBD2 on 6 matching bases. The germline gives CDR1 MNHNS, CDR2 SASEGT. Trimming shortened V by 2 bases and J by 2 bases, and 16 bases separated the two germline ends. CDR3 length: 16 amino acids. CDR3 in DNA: TGTGCCAGCAGTGAAAGTTTTGGGACTTGGCCCTACGAGCAGTACTTC. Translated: CASSESFGTWPYEQYF.

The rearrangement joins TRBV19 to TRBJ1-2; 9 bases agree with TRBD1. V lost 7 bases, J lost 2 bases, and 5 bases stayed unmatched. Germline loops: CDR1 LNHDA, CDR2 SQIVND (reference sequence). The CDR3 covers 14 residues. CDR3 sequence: CASKETGGNYGYTF. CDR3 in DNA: TGTGCCAGTAAGGAGACAGGGGGGAACTATGGCTACACCTTC.

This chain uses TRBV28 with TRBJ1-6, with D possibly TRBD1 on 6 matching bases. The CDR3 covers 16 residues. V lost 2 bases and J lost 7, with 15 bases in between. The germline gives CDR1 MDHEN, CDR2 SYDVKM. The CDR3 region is CASSLRVGGANSPLHF. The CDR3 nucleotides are TGTGCCAGCAGTTTACGAGTTGGGGGGGCAAATTCACCCCTCCACTTT.

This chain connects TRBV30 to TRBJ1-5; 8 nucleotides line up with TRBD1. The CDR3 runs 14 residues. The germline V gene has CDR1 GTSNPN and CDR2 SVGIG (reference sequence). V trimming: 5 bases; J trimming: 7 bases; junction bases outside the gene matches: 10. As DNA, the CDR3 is TGTGCCTGGGCAGCCGGGACAGGAGGCCAGCCCCAGCATTTT. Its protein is CAWAAGTGGQPQHF. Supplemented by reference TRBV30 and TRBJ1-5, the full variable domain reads SQTIHQWPATLVQPVGSPLSLECTVEGTSNPNLYWYRQAAGRGLQLLFYSVGIGQISSEVPQNLSASRPQDRQFILSSKKLLLSDSGFYLCAWAAGTGGQPQHFGDGTRLSIL.

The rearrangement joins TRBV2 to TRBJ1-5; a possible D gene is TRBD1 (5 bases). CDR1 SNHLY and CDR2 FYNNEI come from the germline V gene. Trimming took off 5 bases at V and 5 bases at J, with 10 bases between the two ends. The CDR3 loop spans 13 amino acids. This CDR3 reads CASSYLRDQPQHF. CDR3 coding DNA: TGTGCCAGCAGTTATCTCAGGGATCAGCCCCAGCATTTT.

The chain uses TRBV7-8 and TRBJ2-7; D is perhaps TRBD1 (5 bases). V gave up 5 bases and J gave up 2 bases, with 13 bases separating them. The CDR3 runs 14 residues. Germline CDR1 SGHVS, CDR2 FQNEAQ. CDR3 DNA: TGTGCCAGCAGCCCGACAGAAAAAACCTACGAGCAGTACTTC. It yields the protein CASSPTEKTYEQYF.

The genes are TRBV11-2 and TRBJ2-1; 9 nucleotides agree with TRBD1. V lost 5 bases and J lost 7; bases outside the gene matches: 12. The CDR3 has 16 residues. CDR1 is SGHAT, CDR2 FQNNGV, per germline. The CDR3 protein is CASSGRGQGVGNEQFF. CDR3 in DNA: TGTGCCAGCAGCGGACGGGGACAGGGAGTGGGGAATGAGCAGTTCTTC. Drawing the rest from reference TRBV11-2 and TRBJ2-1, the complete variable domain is EAGVAQSPRYKIIEKRQSVAFWCNPISGHATLYWYQQILGQGPKLLIQFQNNGVVDDSQLPKDRFSAERLKGVDSTLKIQPAKLEDSAVYLCASSGRGQGVGNEQFFGPGTRLTVL.

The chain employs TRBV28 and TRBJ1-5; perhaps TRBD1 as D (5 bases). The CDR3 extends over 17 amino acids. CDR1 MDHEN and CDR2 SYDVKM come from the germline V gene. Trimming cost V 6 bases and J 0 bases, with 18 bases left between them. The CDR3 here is CASRGDGSFFSNQPQHF. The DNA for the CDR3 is TGTGCCAGCAGAGGGGACGGGAGTTTTTTTAGCAATCAGCCCCAGCATTTT.

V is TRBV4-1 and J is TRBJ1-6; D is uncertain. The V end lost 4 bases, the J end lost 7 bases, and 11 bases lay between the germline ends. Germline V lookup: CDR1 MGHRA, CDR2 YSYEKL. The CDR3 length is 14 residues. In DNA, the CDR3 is TGCGCCAGCAGCCTATCCACTGAGAATTCACCCCTCCACTTT. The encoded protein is CASSLSTENSPLHF.

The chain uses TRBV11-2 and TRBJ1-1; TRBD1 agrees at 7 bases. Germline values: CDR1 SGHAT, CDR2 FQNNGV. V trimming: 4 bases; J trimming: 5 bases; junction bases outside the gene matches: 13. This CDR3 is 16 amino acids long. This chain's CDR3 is CASSYEQTGVVTEAFF. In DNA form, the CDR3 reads TGTGCCAGCAGCTATGAACAAACAGGGGTGGTGACTGAAGCTTTCTTT.

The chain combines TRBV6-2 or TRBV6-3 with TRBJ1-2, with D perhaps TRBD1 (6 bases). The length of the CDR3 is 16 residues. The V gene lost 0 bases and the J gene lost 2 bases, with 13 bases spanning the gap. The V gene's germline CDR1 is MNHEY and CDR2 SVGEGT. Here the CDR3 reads CASSYSNQGGNYGYTF. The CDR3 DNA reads TGTGCCAGCAGTTACTCGAACCAAGGGGGAAACTATGGCTACACCTTC.

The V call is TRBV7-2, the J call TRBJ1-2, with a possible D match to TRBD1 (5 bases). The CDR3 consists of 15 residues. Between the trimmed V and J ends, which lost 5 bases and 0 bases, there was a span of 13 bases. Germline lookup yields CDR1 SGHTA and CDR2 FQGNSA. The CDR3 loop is CASSLGGGANYGYTF. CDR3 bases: TGTGCCAGCAGCCTGGGGGGGGGAGCTAACTATGGCTACACCTTC.

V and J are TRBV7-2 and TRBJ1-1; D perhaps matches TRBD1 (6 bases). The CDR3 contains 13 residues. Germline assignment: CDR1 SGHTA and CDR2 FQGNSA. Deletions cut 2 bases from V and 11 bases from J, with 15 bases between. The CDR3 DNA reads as TGTGCCAGCAGCTTATTCGGGGACACCCCGGCTTTCTTT. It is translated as CASSLFGDTPAFF.